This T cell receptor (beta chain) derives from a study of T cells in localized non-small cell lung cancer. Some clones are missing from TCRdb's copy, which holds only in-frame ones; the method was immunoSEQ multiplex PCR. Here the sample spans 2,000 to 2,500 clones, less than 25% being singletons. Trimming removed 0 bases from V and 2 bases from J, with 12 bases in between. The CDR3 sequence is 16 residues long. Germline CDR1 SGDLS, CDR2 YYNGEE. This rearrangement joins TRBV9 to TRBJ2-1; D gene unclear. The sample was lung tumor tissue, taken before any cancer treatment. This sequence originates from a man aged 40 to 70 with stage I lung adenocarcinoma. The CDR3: CASSVESDPPYNEQFF. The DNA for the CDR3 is TGTGCCAGCAGCGTAGAATCCGATCCCCCCTACAATGAGCAGTTCTTC.